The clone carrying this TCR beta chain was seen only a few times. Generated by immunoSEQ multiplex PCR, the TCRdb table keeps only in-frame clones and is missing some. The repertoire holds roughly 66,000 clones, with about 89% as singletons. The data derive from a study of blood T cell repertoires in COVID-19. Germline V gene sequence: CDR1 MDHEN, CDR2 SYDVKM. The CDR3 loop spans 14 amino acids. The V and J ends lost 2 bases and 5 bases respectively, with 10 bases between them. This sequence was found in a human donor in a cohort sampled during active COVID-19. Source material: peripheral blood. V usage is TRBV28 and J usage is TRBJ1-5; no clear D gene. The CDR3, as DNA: TGTGCCAGCAGTTTACGGTCTGAGGATCAGCCCCAGCATTTT. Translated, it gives CASSLRSEDQPQHF. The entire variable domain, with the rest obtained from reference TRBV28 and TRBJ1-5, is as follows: DVKVTQSSRYLVKRTGEKVFLECVQDMDHENMFWYRQDPGLGLRLIYFSYDVKMKEKGDIPEGYSVSREKKERFSLILESASTNQTSMYLCASSLRSEDQPQHFGDGTRLSIL.